Presented here are 30 T cell receptor beta chains from one specimen sequenced in a study of a mutant IDH1 vaccine in newly diagnosed glioma. Documented time point: week 5, during vaccination. Doses comprised 300 ug of mutant IDH1 20-mer peptide each, plus topical imiquimod. Profiled with immunoSEQ multiplex PCR; TCRdb holds only in-frame clones, not every one. The table lists around 34,000 clones, roughly three fifths of them singletons. No antigen has been identified for these receptors. Sequenced material: PBMCs, taken from a glioma patient whose treatment included an IDH1 peptide vaccine. Receptors were obtained from a woman younger than 35 with glioma.

The chain links TRBV9 to TRBJ2-3; 10 bases are shared with TRBD2. The CDR3 is 16 residues long. The germline gives CDR1 SGDLS, CDR2 YYNGEE. The J segment lost 3 bases and the V segment lost 4 bases, leaving 8 bases of the junction unmatched. CDR3 DNA sequence: TGTGCCAGCAGCCCAGGGGGGACTAGCGCGACAGATACGCAGTATTTT. Its translation: CASSPGGTSATDTQYF. Complete variable domain (other parts from reference TRBV9 and TRBJ2-3): DSGVTQTPKHLITATGQRVTLRCSPRSGDLSVYWYQQSLDQGLQFLIQYYNGEERAKGNILERFSAQQFPDLHSELNLSSLELGDSALYFCASSPGGTSATDTQYFGPGTRLTVL.

The genes are TRBV9 and TRBJ2-3; no reliable D call. This CDR3 spans 14 amino acids. V lost 0 bases and J 0 bases, leaving 5 bases between the germline ends. Per germline, CDR1 SGDLS and CDR2 YYNGEE. Written as DNA, the CDR3 is TGTGCCAGCAGCGTAGTACGCAGCACAGATACGCAGTATTTT. This codes for CASSVVRSTDTQYF.

This sequence joins TRBV5-1 and TRBJ1-4, with unresolved D. Germline-derived CDR1 and CDR2 are SGHRS and YFSETQ. The V and J ends lost 4 bases and 0 bases respectively, with 10 bases between them. The CDR3 has 15 residues. The CDR3 DNA follows: TGCGCCAGCAGCCCGGGCTATTCAACTAATGAAAAACTGTTTTTT. Its translation is CASSPGYSTNEKLFF.

The rearrangement joins TRBV7-6 to TRBJ2-7; a possible D gene is TRBD1 (5 bases). Per germline, CDR1 SGHVS and CDR2 FNYEAQ. The CDR3 runs to 14 residues. Trimming shortened V by 6 bases and J by 0 bases, and 12 bases separated the two germline ends. The CDR3 DNA sequence: TGTGCCAGCAGTCAGGGCGGAACCTCCTACGAGCAGTACTTC. Its protein is CASSQGGTSYEQYF.

This clone has just a few counts. The genes are TRBV5-8 and TRBJ1-1, with 7 positions matching TRBD1. With V trimmed by 4 bases and J by 5 bases, 11 bases remained unmatched. CDR1 is SGHTS and CDR2 is YDEGEE in the germline V gene. The CDR3 spans 15 residues. CDR3 bases: TGTGCCAGCAGCCCTGGACAGGTTAGGGTGACTGAAGCTTTCTTT. Translated, it gives CASSPGQVRVTEAFF.

This clone was observed a handful of times. The V gene is TRBV13, the J gene TRBJ2-3, with unresolved D. This CDR3 spans 14 amino acids. Trimming cost V 5 bases and J 3 bases, with 12 bases left between them. Germline assignment: CDR1 PRHDT and CDR2 FYEKMQ (reference sequence). CDR3 nucleotide sequence: TGTGCCAGCAGCGTCTACCACCGGACAGATACGCAGTATTTT. Encoded protein: CASSVYHRTDTQYF.

This sequence joins TRBV14 and TRBJ2-7; 7 bases line up with TRBD2. The V gene end was trimmed by 5 bases and the J gene end by 3 bases; junction bases not matched to a gene: 4. This CDR3 has 13 amino acids. Germline CDR1 reads SGHDN; CDR2 reads FVKESK. CDR3: CASSSRDYYEQYF. CDR3 nucleotides: TGTGCCAGCAGCTCCCGGGACTACTACGAGCAGTACTTC.

V usage is TRBV5-6 and J usage is TRBJ2-5, with 7 nucleotides matching TRBD1. V trimming: 1 base; J trimming: 9 bases; junction bases outside the gene matches: 6. The CDR3 has 13 residues. Germline lookup yields CDR1 SGHDT and CDR2 YYEEEE. CDR3 coding DNA: TGTGCCAGCAGCTTGTCAGGGGGAGTGGCCCAGTACTTC. It codes for CASSLSGGVAQYF. Together with reference TRBV5-6 and TRBJ2-5, the CDR3 gives the full variable domain: DAGVTQSPTHLIKTRGQQVTLRCSPKSGHDTVSWYQQALGQGPQFIFQYYEEEERQRGNFPDRFSGHQFPNYSSELNVNALLLGDSALYLCASSLSGGVAQYFGPGTRLLVL.

This clone is labeled medium-sized. V usage is TRBV5-1 and J usage is TRBJ1-1, with D hard to call. The germline V and J ends were trimmed by 4 bases and 0 bases, with 7 bases remaining between them. There are 13 residues in the CDR3. CDR1 and CDR2 from the germline V gene are SGHRS and YFSETQ. CDR3 amino acids: CASSDFLNTEAFF. The CDR3 coding sequence is TGCGCCAGCAGCGACTTTCTGAACACTGAAGCTTTCTTT. The whole variable domain, filled in from reference TRBV5-1 and TRBJ1-1, reads KAGVTQTPRYLIKTRGQQVTLSCSPISGHRSVSWYQQTPGQGLQFLFEYFSETQRNKGNFPGRFSGRQFSNSRSEMNVSTLELGDSALYLCASSDFLNTEAFFGQGTRLTVV.

About this clone itself: Other DNA sequences within the sample encode an identical CDR3. The CDR3 DNA is TGTGCCAGCAGCCATTCCTACGAGCAGTACTTC. Amino acid sequence: CASSHSYEQYF. This chain links TRBV7-9 with TRBJ2-7; D unclear. The CDR3 consists of 11 residues. Germline CDR1 and CDR2: SEHNR and FQNEAQ (reference sequence). V was trimmed by 5 bases and J by 1 base, leaving 3 bases between them.

This clone has a handful of counts. This chain's CDR3 is CSVERGNEQYF. CDR3 DNA: TGCAGCGTAGAGAGGGGGAACGAGCAGTACTTC. The V call is TRBV29-1, the J call TRBJ2-7, with TRBD1 as a possible D gene (6 bases). CDR1 is SQVTM and CDR2 is ANQGSEA in the germline V gene. Trimming took 6 bases from V and 5 from J, leaving 11 bases between them. The CDR3 runs 11 residues.

This clone was counted between two and nine times. The chain combines TRBV5-1 with TRBJ2-7; TRBD1 or TRBD2 may be the D gene (5 bases each). Looked up from germline, CDR1 is SGHRS and CDR2 is YFSETQ. Between the trimmed V and J ends, which lost 4 bases and 1 base, there was a span of 9 bases. The CDR3 runs to 13 residues. The CDR3 reads CASSRDGSYEQYF. The CDR3, as DNA: TGCGCCAGCAGCCGGGACGGATCCTACGAGCAGTACTTC.

This chain uses TRBV25-1 with TRBJ1-4, with D perhaps TRBD1 (5 bases). Germline V gene lookup returns CDR1 MGHDK and CDR2 SYGVNS. Trimming cost V 1 base and J 8 bases, with 11 bases left between them. This CDR3 is built from 14 residues. The CDR3 spells CASSEFRDDEKLFF. The CDR3 DNA reads as TGTGCCAGCAGTGAATTTAGGGACGACGAAAAACTGTTTTTT.

This chain links TRBV5-4 with TRBJ2-3; 8 bases fit TRBD2. This CDR3 is 15 amino acids long. CDR1 and CDR2 from the germline V gene are SGHNT and YYREEE (reference sequence). V gave up 4 bases and J gave up 4 bases; unmatched junction bases: 8. Here the CDR3 DNA reads TGTGCCAGCAGCGGAGCAGCGGGAGTTGCAGATACGCAGTATTTT. It specifies CASSGAAGVADTQYF.

V and J are TRBV18 and TRBJ1-1, with 10 bases that match TRBD1. CDR1 is KGHSH, CDR2 LQKENI, per germline. Trimming at V came to 3 bases and at J to 5 bases, leaving 9 bases not matched to a gene. This CDR3 region has 16 residues. The CDR3 region is CASSPSPGTGATEAFF. The CDR3 DNA reads TGTGCCAGCTCACCTAGTCCCGGGACAGGGGCGACTGAAGCTTTCTTT. The entire variable domain, with the rest obtained from reference TRBV18 and TRBJ1-1, is as follows: NAGVMQNPRHLVRRRGQEARLRCSPMKGHSHVYWYRQLPEEGLKFMVYLQKENIIDESGMPKERFSAEFPKEGPSILRIQQVVRGDSAAYFCASSPSPGTGATEAFFGQGTRLTVV.

This chain uses TRBV29-1 with TRBJ2-1, with 11 nucleotides matching TRBD2. CDR1 is SQVTM, CDR2 ANQGSEA, per germline. The CDR3 covers 13 residues. V was pared by 5 bases and J by 7 bases, with 4 bases of the junction left unmatched. In DNA form, the CDR3 reads TGCAGCGTTCTGACTAGCGGGGAGAATGAGCAGTTCTTC. Protein: CSVLTSGENEQFF.

In its sample, this clone was seen once. The genes are TRBV19 and TRBJ2-1; the D is unclear. The CDR3 covers 11 residues. Germline-derived CDR1 and CDR2 are LNHDA and SQIVND (reference sequence). The ends were cut back, 4 bases at V and 2 bases at J, with 0 bases in the middle. The CDR3 sequence is CASSTYNEQFF. The CDR3, as DNA: TGTGCCAGTAGTACCTACAATGAGCAGTTCTTC.

The chain links TRBV11-2 to TRBJ2-5; D is tentatively TRBD1 or TRBD2 (5 bases each). CDR1 and CDR2 from the germline V gene are SGHAT and FQNNGV. The CDR3 contains 16 residues. The V end lost 1 base, the J end lost 5 bases, and 17 bases lay between the germline ends. The CDR3 protein is CASSLVRGQGGETQYF. The DNA for the CDR3 is TGTGCCAGCAGCTTAGTACGAGGGCAGGGTGGGGAGACCCAGTACTTC.

The chain links TRBV18 to TRBJ1-5; perhaps TRBD1 as D (6 bases). Trimming removed 2 bases at V and 2 bases at J, with 16 bases between. CDR1 and CDR2 from the germline V gene are KGHSH and LQKENI. The CDR3 totals 17 residues. The CDR3 nucleotides are TGTGCCAGCTCACCAAATCGGGGGGCCCCAGGCAATCAGCCCCAGCATTTT. Translation gives CASSPNRGAPGNQPQHF.

The CDR3 here is CASSTAFGAPYNEQFF. Written as DNA, the CDR3 is TGTGCCAGTAGTACGGCTTTCGGTGCCCCTTACAATGAGCAGTTCTTC. The chain has TRBV19 and TRBJ2-1; D call uncertain. The ends were cut back, 4 bases at V and 4 bases at J, with 17 bases in the middle. Germline V gene lookup returns CDR1 LNHDA and CDR2 SQIVND (reference sequence). The CDR3 is made up of 16 amino acids.

The V call is TRBV7-2, the J call TRBJ1-2; D is unclear. V shed 7 bases and J shed 0 bases, with 9 bases lying between them. This CDR3 is 13 amino acids long. The V gene's germline CDR1 is SGHTA and CDR2 FQGNSA. CDR3 bases: TGTGCCAGCACCTCCTGGGCTAACTATGGCTACACCTTC. Translated, it gives CASTSWANYGYTF.

V is TRBV6-1 and J is TRBJ2-7; D may be TRBD1 (5 bases). Trimming took 1 base from V and 5 from J, leaving 27 bases between them. This CDR3 is built from 19 residues. The germline V gene has CDR1 MNHNS and CDR2 SASEGT. The CDR3, as DNA: TGTGCCAGCAGTGAAGGGGGAACAGGTTTATCCTCCTTTGGAGACGAGCAGTACTTC. It translates to CASSEGGTGLSSFGDEQYF.

This rearrangement joins TRBV7-2 to TRBJ2-1, with a tentative D call TRBD2 (5 bases). The CDR3 runs to 17 residues. Germline V gene data show CDR1 as SGHTA and CDR2 as FQGNSA. V lost 4 bases to trimming and J lost 8 bases, with 24 bases between them. CDR3 DNA sequence: TGTGCCAGCAGCTCTCCCGAGGCGGGTCTGCCTAAGGATGAGCAGTTCTTC. Residues: CASSSPEAGLPKDEQFF.

V and J are TRBV6-1 and TRBJ1-2, with 9 bases lining up with TRBD1. CDR3 length: 15 residues. Germline V gene lookup returns CDR1 MNHNS and CDR2 SASEGT. With V trimmed by 4 bases and J by 6 bases, 9 bases remained unmatched. In DNA, the CDR3 is TGTGCCAGCAGTGCCACAGGGGGCGGGATGGATGGCTACACCTTC. Protein product: CASSATGGGMDGYTF.

The chain recombines TRBV5-4 with TRBJ2-7; 11 bases agree with TRBD2. The CDR3 is made up of 15 amino acids. From germline, CDR1 is SGHNT and CDR2 YYREEE (reference sequence). With 4 bases clipped from V and 0 bases from J, the junction kept 3 bases outside the gene matches. The CDR3 bases are TGTGCCAGCAGCATGACTAGCGGGGCCTCCTACGAGCAGTACTTC. It yields the protein CASSMTSGASYEQYF.

The gene calls are TRBV28 and TRBJ2-6; maybe TRBD1 (6 bases). The CDR3 is made up of 17 amino acids. Per germline, CDR1 MDHEN and CDR2 SYDVKM. V lost 6 bases and J lost 0, with 15 bases in between. In nucleotides, the CDR3 is TGTGCCAGCAGCGGGTTACAGGGTAGCTCTGGGGCCAACGTCCTGACTTTC. Protein product: CASSGLQGSSGANVLTF.

CDR3 nucleotides: TGTGCCAGTAGTATGCCGGGACACTCCATCTACGAGCAGTACTTC. It codes for CASSMPGHSIYEQYF. This rearrangement joins TRBV19 to TRBJ2-7; D is possibly TRBD1 (6 bases). Germline-derived CDR1 and CDR2 are LNHDA and SQIVND (reference sequence). V lost 3 bases, J lost 3 bases, and 15 bases lay in between. CDR3 size: 15 residues.

A few counts support this clone. The chain recombines TRBV5-4 with TRBJ2-1; TRBD2 agrees at 15 bases. Germline assignment: CDR1 SGHNT and CDR2 YYREEE (reference sequence). With V trimmed by 3 bases and J by 10 bases, 2 bases remained unmatched. This CDR3 region has 14 residues. CDR3 bases: TGTGCCAGCAGCTCGGGACTAGCGGGGGGCGAGCAGTTCTTC. Its protein product is CASSSGLAGGEQFF.

V usage is TRBV7-8 and J usage is TRBJ2-2; D call uncertain. This CDR3 is built from 15 residues. V was cut by 1 base and J by 5 bases, with 11 bases left in between. The germline CDR1 and CDR2 sequences are SGHVS and FQNEAQ. Here the CDR3 DNA reads TGTGCCAGCAGCTTAGTTGTCAGTCTGACCGGGGAGCTGTTTTTT. Its protein is CASSLVVSLTGELFF.

This clone was detected a few times. This chain links TRBV6-5 with TRBJ1-5, with D unclear. The CDR3 extends over 13 amino acids. Germline V gene lookup returns CDR1 MNHEY and CDR2 SVGAGI. V lost 6 bases to trimming and J lost 0 bases, with 6 bases between them. Here the CDR3 DNA reads TGTGCCAGCAGGAAAAATAGCAATCAGCCCCAGCATTTT. Its protein product is CASRKNSNQPQHF.